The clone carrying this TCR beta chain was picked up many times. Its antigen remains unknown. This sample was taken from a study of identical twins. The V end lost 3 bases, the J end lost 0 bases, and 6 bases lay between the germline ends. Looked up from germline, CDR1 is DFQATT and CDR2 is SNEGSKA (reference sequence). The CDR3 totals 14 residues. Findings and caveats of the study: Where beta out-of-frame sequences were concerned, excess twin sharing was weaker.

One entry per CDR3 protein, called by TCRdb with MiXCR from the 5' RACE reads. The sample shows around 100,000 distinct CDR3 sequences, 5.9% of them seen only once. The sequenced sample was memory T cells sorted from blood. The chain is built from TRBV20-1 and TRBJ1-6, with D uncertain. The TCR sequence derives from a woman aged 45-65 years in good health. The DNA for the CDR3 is TGCAGTGCTAGTGTTAGCTCCTATAATTCACCCCTCCACTTT. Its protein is CSASVSSYNSPLHF.